This is a list of T cell receptor beta chains from one sample in a study of T-cell memory formation after mild COVID-19. TCRdb redid the calling of the 5' RACE reads with MiXCR, one entry per CDR3 protein. In the table there are fewer than 650,000 distinct CDR3 sequences, approximately 21% of which are singletons. The sequencing sample was made of PBMCs or a T cell subset sorted from them (not recorded which). These receptors originate from an adult woman who had mild COVID-19 (a few samples of this study predate the infection). Cell type and time point are not known. Each CDR3 is given with its conserved first and last residue. The order of the fields is V gene, clone size, D gene, J gene, CDR3 DNA, CDR3 protein. A D gene is named only where the DNA matches it firmly. The size entry is marked missing in some rows and otherwise reads once, few, many or a size class.

TRBV20-1,NA,NA,TRBJ1-4,TGCAGTGCTAGAGGACTATCCGAAAAACTGTTTTTT,CSARGLSEKLFF
TRBV2,few,TRBD1,TRBJ2-1,TGTGCCACCGGACAGGGGATCGGCAATGAGCAGTTCTTC,CATGQGIGNEQFF
TRBV12-3/TRBV12-4,few,NA,TRBJ2-1,TGTGCCAGCAGGAACAGGGGGGGTTCCTACAATGAGCAGTTCTTC,CASRNRGGSYNEQFF
TRBV2,NA,TRBD1,TRBJ1-5,TGTGCCAGCAGTGAGGGCAGGGGGAGCAATCAGCCCCAGCATTTT,CASSEGRGSNQPQHF
TRBV29-1,NA,TRBD2,TRBJ2-3,TGCAGCGTTGGTACTAGCGGGGTCACAGATACGCAGTATTTT,CSVGTSGVTDTQYF
TRBV24-1,once,TRBD2,TRBJ2-1,TGTGCCACCAGTGTCCTGAGCGGGAAGGGAAATGAGCAGTTCTTC,CATSVLSGKGNEQFF
TRBV27,NA,NA,TRBJ2-2,TGTGCCAGCGCGTGGGGGCAGGGGGAGGGCACCGGGGAGCTGTTTTTT,CASAWGQGEGTGELFF
TRBV7-9,few,NA,TRBJ2-1,TGTGCCACCGGACAGCCTTCCTACAATGAGCAGTTCTTC,CATGQPSYNEQFF
TRBV15,NA,NA,TRBJ1-5,TGTGCCACCAGCAGCCGGGGGAGGAGGGAAAATAGCAATCAGCCCCAGCATTTT,CATSSRGRRENSNQPQHF
TRBV7-9,NA,NA,TRBJ2-7,TGTGCCAGCAGTTCATACGACTCATACTACGAGCAGTACTTC,CASSSYDSYYEQYF